This T cell receptor (beta chain) was obtained from a study of blood T cell repertoires in COVID-19 (dated by TCRdb to 2020 to 2021). At the level of the whole study: Collaborator samples came from the United States, Italy and Spain and covered acute and convalescent phases of COVID-19. The repertoires were released in a freely available public database meant as a resource for research on the immune response to SARS-CoV-2. Where HLA class I and class II types were available, the types were taken from metadata supplied by the sample provider, not from assay-based typing. The prospective study material was composed of cDNA or gDNA derived from T cells, B-cell-depleted T cells, or PBMCs. Nearly every sample came with metadata listing a de-identified subject ID, COVID-19 status, age in years and sex. The samples were drawn from the first 160 participants of the ongoing ImmuneRACE study and from some 1,300 subjects provided by 6 global collaborators. Deeply sampled blood TCRbeta repertoires from subjects exposed to, actively infected with, or recovered from COVID-19 were included in the dataset. Results and caveats for the whole study, not just this receptor: The amount of clinical and demographic metadata varied by source and participant and was provided uncurated.

Compared with the rest of its sample, this clone is medium-sized (0.01 to 0.1%). It lacks a known antigen. Base qualities are not provided; no much larger clone lies one nucleotide away. There are 14 amino acids in the CDR3, from cysteine to phenylalanine inclusive. Here the CDR3 DNA is all that survives: 42 bases in frame from base 1. CDR1 and CDR2, per the germline V gene, are SGHRS and YFSETQ. Trimming removed 10 bases from V and 3 bases from J, leaving 16 bases between the germline ends. Whole blood was collected in K2EDTA tubes by collaborating institutions according to the institutions' own protocols. For TCRbeta analysis, collaborators shipped samples in one of three forms: frozen whole blood, isolated PBMCs, or DNA extracted from either of those sample types. TCRbeta CDR3 regions were amplified from genomic DNA using the immunoSEQ Assay, a bias-controlled multiplex PCR. In the paper's pipeline: Within the assay, amplification of reference gene primers was used to estimate how many nucleated cells each sample contained. To quantify the absolute abundance of each unique TCRbeta CDR3 rearrangement, sequence reads were collapsed and filtered. Productive Simpson clonality was computed per sample as the square root of Simpson's diversity index over productive rearrangements. This immuneACCESS table, as held by TCRdb, lists in-frame sequences with V and J called but not all clones. Of the missing ones, under half trace to an unresolved V gene in checked studies; the others have no known cause. For V, J and clone size, that table is used; D and trimming come from the DNA. This sample comprises 40,000 to 50,000 clones, 65% to 85% of them detected only once. Approximately 42% of the sample rests with the top ten.

This sequence originates from a man between 35 and 55 years old with active or convalescent COVID-19. Sequences were obtained from peripheral blood. The chain is assembled from TRBV5-1 and TRBJ1-4, with no confident D gene call. The sequenced DNA is TGCGCCTCATCCCCGGGAGGAGCTAATGAAAAACTGTTTTTT. This gives the protein CASSPGGANEKLFF.